These T cell receptor beta chains were read from a single sample in a study of blood T cells in healthy people across ages. TCRdb re-called the 5' RACE reads with MiXCR, one entry per CDR3 protein. The sample contains a few hundred thousand distinct CDR3 sequences, roughly 29% of which appear only once. Sequenced input: blood. These receptors were obtained from a woman aged 70-85 years in good health. Each CDR3 is given with its conserved first and last residue. A D gene is named only where the DNA matches it firmly. Some rows mark clone size as missing; the rest say once, few, many or name a class of expanded clone.

d_gene: TRBD1
j_gene: TRBJ2-1
abundance: few
v_gene: TRBV19
CDR3aa: CASSNPGDRGNNEQFF
CDR3nt: TGTGCCAGTAGTAATCCGGGGGACAGGGGTAACAATGAGCAGTTCTTC

d_gene: .
j_gene: TRBJ2-3
abundance: .
v_gene: TRBV7-3
CDR3aa: CASSPSSGGTDTQYF
CDR3nt: TGTGCCAGCAGCCCCAGTAGCGGCGGAACAGATACGCAGTATTTT

d_gene: TRBD1
j_gene: TRBJ2-5
abundance: .
v_gene: TRBV5-5
CDR3aa: CASSRTGAREETQYF
CDR3nt: TGTGCCAGCAGCCGGACAGGGGCAAGAGAAGAGACCCAGTACTTC

d_gene: .
j_gene: TRBJ2-3
abundance: .
v_gene: TRBV24-1
CDR3aa: CATSEGTGRTDTQYF
CDR3nt: TGTGCCACCAGTGAAGGTACAGGGCGAACAGATACGCAGTATTTT

d_gene: .
j_gene: TRBJ2-4
abundance: .
v_gene: TRBV20-1
CDR3aa: CSASGGGSAKNIQYF
CDR3nt: TGCAGTGCTTCAGGGGGGGGTTCAGCCAAAAACATTCAGTACTTC

d_gene: TRBD2
j_gene: TRBJ2-1
abundance: .
v_gene: TRBV29-1
CDR3aa: CSAPLSGVVYEQFF
CDR3nt: TGCAGCGCCCCCCTCAGCGGGGTTGTTTATGAGCAGTTCTTC

d_gene: .
j_gene: TRBJ2-7
abundance: .
v_gene: TRBV27
CDR3aa: CASSERAAAGQYF
CDR3nt: TGTGCCAGCAGTGAAAGAGCAGCCGCGGGGCAGTACTTC

d_gene: TRBD2
j_gene: TRBJ2-7
abundance: .
v_gene: TRBV4-1
CDR3aa: CASSQGYRLAGNSYEQYF
CDR3nt: TGCGCCAGCAGCCAAGGGTACCGCCTAGCGGGAAACTCCTACGAGCAGTACTTC

d_gene: .
j_gene: TRBJ1-4
abundance: .
v_gene: TRBV20-1
CDR3aa: CSARAGGVEKLFF
CDR3nt: TGCAGTGCTAGAGCGGGAGGGGTTGAAAAACTGTTTTTT

d_gene: TRBD2
j_gene: TRBJ2-3
abundance: .
v_gene: TRBV6-5
CDR3aa: CASSLSGALTDTQYF
CDR3nt: TGTGCCAGCAGTTTAAGCGGGGCCCTCACAGATACGCAGTATTTT

d_gene: .
j_gene: TRBJ1-3
abundance: .
v_gene: TRBV19
CDR3aa: CASSMTDSRGNTIYF
CDR3nt: TGTGCCAGTAGTATGACCGACAGCCGTGGAAACACCATATATTTT

d_gene: .
j_gene: TRBJ2-7
abundance: few
v_gene: TRBV7-2
CDR3aa: CASSLVDKYEQYF
CDR3nt: TGTGCCAGCAGCTTAGTCGACAAGTACGAGCAGTACTTC

d_gene: TRBD1
j_gene: TRBJ2-1
abundance: .
v_gene: TRBV29-1
CDR3aa: CSTDRGKYNEQFF
CDR3nt: TGCAGCACCGACAGGGGGAAATACAATGAGCAGTTCTTC

d_gene: TRBD2
j_gene: TRBJ2-1
abundance: .
v_gene: TRBV5-1
CDR3aa: CASSGGSGVYNEQFF
CDR3nt: TGCGCCAGCAGCGGGGGGAGCGGGGTATACAATGAGCAGTTCTTC

d_gene: .
j_gene: TRBJ2-5
abundance: .
v_gene: TRBV9
CDR3aa: CASSVGGSGGETQYF
CDR3nt: TGTGCCAGCAGCGTAGGAGGTTCCGGGGGAGAGACCCAGTACTTC

d_gene: TRBD2
j_gene: TRBJ2-3
abundance: many
v_gene: TRBV4-2
CDR3aa: CASSQRTSGEDTQYF
CDR3nt: TGTGCCAGCAGCCAAAGAACTAGCGGGGAGGATACGCAGTATTTT

d_gene: TRBD1
j_gene: TRBJ1-1
abundance: .
v_gene: TRBV3-1
CDR3aa: CASSPRTSQGDTEAFF
CDR3nt: TGTGCCAGCAGCCCCCGGACGAGCCAGGGGGACACTGAAGCTTTCTTT

d_gene: TRBD1
j_gene: TRBJ2-2
abundance: few
v_gene: TRBV7-3
CDR3aa: CASSGQGATGELFF
CDR3nt: TGTGCCAGCAGCGGACAGGGGGCTACCGGGGAGCTGTTTTTT